The rows below give T cell receptor beta chains drawn from one sample of a study of CD8+ T cells in alopecia areata. TCRdb's table, derived via immunoSEQ multiplex PCR, lists solely in-frame clones and lacks some. This sample carries about 110,000 clones, 58% of them seen once, and the ten largest clones take approximately 23%. What was sequenced was NKG2D-low CD8+ T cells sorted from blood. The receptors shown here come from a human donor with alopecia areata. Each CDR3 is given with its conserved first and last residue. A D gene is named only where the DNA matches it firmly. Where a row states a size, it is once, few, many or the class of an expanded clone; other rows omit it.

12	TRBV12-5	TRBJ1-1	NA	few	TGTGCTAGTGGACTAGAAAACACTGAAGCTTTCTTT	CASGLENTEAFF
15	TRBV28	TRBJ2-2	NA	NA	TGTGCCATAAGGAGGGGGATGGCGGACACCGGGGAGCTGTTTTTT	CAIRRGMADTGELFF
15	TRBV5-1	TRBJ2-7	NA	NA	TGCGCCAGCAGCTTGTCAAGGGGGGCACGGGTTGAGCAGTACTTC	CASSLSRGARVEQYF
14	TRBV27	TRBJ1-2	TRBD1	once	TGTGCCAGCAGTTTATCCGGACAGGTTTATGGCTACACCTTC	CASSLSGQVYGYTF
11	TRBV28	TRBJ2-3	NA	NA	TGTGCCAGCAGGATTCGGGATACGCAGTATTTT	CASRIRDTQYF
12	TRBV5-1	TRBJ2-2	NA	NA	TGCGCCACGGCGGAGGGGACCGGGGAGCTGTTTTTT	CATAEGTGELFF
16	TRBV5-1	TRBJ2-1	NA	NA	TGCGCCAGCAGCTTGGCCAAGCGTCCGACCTACAATGAGCAGTTCTTC	CASSLAKRPTYNEQFF
16	TRBV9	TRBJ2-7	TRBD2	NA	TGTGCCAGCAGCGTAGGGGTACTAGCGGGAATGTACGAGCAGTACTTC	CASSVGVLAGMYEQYF
13	TRBV4-1	TRBJ2-3	NA	NA	TGCGCCAGCAGCCAAGGGGTTTCGGATACGCAGTATTTT	CASSQGVSDTQYF
13	TRBV4-2	TRBJ1-2	NA	NA	TGTGCCAGCAGCCAGGATAGAACCTACGGCTACACCTTC	CASSQDRTYGYTF
13	TRBV5-1	TRBJ1-1	NA	few	TGCGCCAGCAGCTTGAGCGGATACACTGAAGCTTTCTTT	CASSLSGYTEAFF
14	TRBV9	TRBJ2-7	TRBD2	few	TGTGCCAGCAGCGTAGCGGGAGGGCCCTACGAGCAGTACTTC	CASSVAGGPYEQYF
13	TRBV28	TRBJ2-7	NA	NA	TGTGCCAGCAGTTTCGGAACAGGGTCCGAGCAGTACTTC	CASSFGTGSEQYF
12	TRBV5-6	TRBJ2-7	NA	NA	TGTGCCAGCAGCATACAGGGAAGTGAGCAGTACTTC	CASSIQGSEQYF
17	TRBV5-1	TRBJ2-7	NA	few	TGCGCCAGCAGCTTGTACAGGGGAGGGACCGCCTCCTACGAGCAGTACTTC	CASSLYRGGTASYEQYF
16	TRBV9	TRBJ1-4	TRBD1	NA	TGTGCCAGCAGCGTCCGACAGGGGGGGAGTAATGAAAAACTGTTTTTT	CASSVRQGGSNEKLFF
14	TRBV27	TRBJ2-5	NA	NA	TGTGCCAGCAGTTTATCTTCTAGGTCGGAGACCCAGTACTTC	CASSLSSRSETQYF
14	TRBV28	TRBJ2-3	TRBD2	many	TGTGCCAGCAGGATGACTAGCGGGAGTGATACGCAGTATTTT	CASRMTSGSDTQYF
15	TRBV9	TRBJ2-1	NA	once	TGTGCCAGCAGCGTAGTCCCGGGTCTGGGGAATGAGCAGTTCTTC	CASSVVPGLGNEQFF
15	TRBV5-1	TRBJ2-1	TRBD2	few	TGCGCCAGCAGCTTCGGACTAGCGGGCTGGAATGAGCAGTTCTTC	CASSFGLAGWNEQFF
16	TRBV7-6	TRBJ2-4	TRBD1	NA	TGTGCCAGCAGCGCAGACGTACAGGGGGTGGAAAACATTCAGTACTTC	CASSADVQGVENIQYF
12	TRBV7-3	TRBJ2-1	NA	NA	TGTGCCAGCAGCTCGACCGGTGGTGAGCAGTTCTTC	CASSSTGGEQFF
13	TRBV27	TRBJ2-7	NA	NA	TGTGCCAGCAGTTTATTGGCAGGGGTCGAGCAGTACTTC	CASSLLAGVEQYF
15	TRBV2	TRBJ2-1	NA	once	TGTGCCAGCAGTGGCTACAGGGCCCCCTTAGATGAGCAGTTCTTC	CASSGYRAPLDEQFF
14	TRBV6-1	TRBJ1-5	TRBD1	NA	TGTGCCAGCAGTGACCGGACAGGACATCAGCCCCAGCATTTT	CASSDRTGHQPQHF
17	TRBV5-1	TRBJ2-1	TRBD2	NA	TGCGCCAGCAGCTTGGCGGCTAGCGGGAGGACTTACAATGAGCAGTTCTTC	CASSLAASGRTYNEQFF
12	TRBV28	TRBJ1-1	NA	NA	TGTGCCAGCAGTTTACCGGACACGGTAGCTTTCTTT	CASSLPDTVAFF
12	TRBV28	TRBJ2-7	NA	few	TGTGCCAGCAGTCCCACAGGGTTCGAGCAGTACTTC	CASSPTGFEQYF
15	TRBV7-8	TRBJ2-2	NA	few	TGTGCCAGCAGCTTACAGGGGAAATACACCGGGGAGCTGTTTTTT	CASSLQGKYTGELFF
15	TRBV14	TRBJ2-5	TRBD1	NA	TGTGCCAGCAGCGGGACAGGGGGGATTCTAGAGACCCAGTACTTC	CASSGTGGILETQYF
14	TRBV9	TRBJ2-3	TRBD1	NA	TGTGCCACTAATAGGGGGCCCAGCACAGATACGCAGTATTTT	CATNRGPSTDTQYF
13	TRBV28	TRBJ2-7	NA	once	TGTGCCAGCAGTCCCGGACCCGAGGGCGAGCAGTACTTC	CASSPGPEGEQYF
14	TRBV4-1	TRBJ2-3	NA	NA	TGCGCCAGCAGCCAAGGACTAGTTCTAGATACGCAGTATTTT	CASSQGLVLDTQYF
14	TRBV19	TRBJ2-4	TRBD2	NA	TGTGCCAGTAGTATAGACCCTAGCGGAGGTATTCAGTACTTC	CASSIDPSGGIQYF
15	TRBV6-1	TRBJ1-2	TRBD1	once	TGTGCCAGCAGTGAACGGGACAGGGGTTTCTATGGCTACACCTTC	CASSERDRGFYGYTF
17	TRBV28	TRBJ2-3	TRBD2	NA	TGTGCCAGCAGTTCCCGGACTAGCGGGAGTATAAGAGATACGCAGTATTTT	CASSSRTSGSIRDTQYF
15	TRBV27	TRBJ1-2	NA	NA	TGTGCCAGCAGTTTTTCCCGGGACTTTAACTATGGCTACACCTTC	CASSFSRDFNYGYTF
13	TRBV7-9	TRBJ2-7	NA	NA	TGTGCCAGCAGCTTAAGTAATCCTTACGAGCAGTACTTC	CASSLSNPYEQYF
15	TRBV5-1	TRBJ2-1	TRBD1	few	TGCGCCAGCAGCTTCGGACAGGGCTCCTACAATGAGCAGTTCTTC	CASSFGQGSYNEQFF
17	TRBV7-3	TRBJ1-2	TRBD1	NA	TGTGCCAGCAGCAGACGTCCGGGACAGGGACTGGACTATGGCTACACCTTC	CASSRRPGQGLDYGYTF
15	TRBV6-5	TRBJ2-1	TRBD1	NA	TGTGCCAGCAGTTTCCCGGGACAGGACTACAATGAGCAGTTCTTC	CASSFPGQDYNEQFF
15	TRBV9	TRBJ1-5	NA	NA	TGTGCCAGCAGCGTGTCGGTGGGGTCTAATCAGCCCCAGCATTTT	CASSVSVGSNQPQHF
12	TRBV19	TRBJ1-1	NA	few	TGTGCCAGTAGTATACATGCCACTGAAGCTTTCTTT	CASSIHATEAFF
15	TRBV19	TRBJ1-1	NA	NA	TGTGCCAGTAGTATTACAGGGTTGGTGAACACTGAAGCTTTCTTT	CASSITGLVNTEAFF
14	TRBV30	TRBJ2-1	NA	NA	TGTGCCTGGAGTCCCGAGAGCTCCTACAATGAGCAGTTCTTC	CAWSPESSYNEQFF